What follows are 24 T cell receptor beta chains derived from one specimen sequenced in a study of blood T cells in healthy people across ages. Alongside a J-beta primer mix, a sample-barcoded 5' primer served in a second PCR lasting about 7 to 12 cycles. TCRdb recomputed calls from the 5' RACE reads with MiXCR, one row per CDR3 protein. The sample includes about 1.7 million distinct CDR3 sequences, 25% to 30% seen only once; the top ten take 7% to 9%. Sequencing used blood. The receptors originated from a woman in her thirties in good health.

This chain links TRBV5-5 with TRBJ1-2, with 8 bases matching TRBD1. The CDR3 is made up of 15 amino acids. Trimming cost V 1 base and J 5 bases; bases outside gene matches: 7. Germline-derived CDR1 and CDR2 are SGHKS and YYEKEE (reference sequence). The CDR3 loop reads CASSLMGQAPYGYTF. In DNA, the CDR3 is TGTGCCAGCAGCTTGATGGGACAGGCTCCTTATGGCTACACCTTC. The full variable domain, in which reference TRBV5-5 and TRBJ1-2 provide the parts outside the CDR3, is DAGVTQSPTHLIKTRGQQVTLRCSPISGHKSVSWYQQVLGQGPQFIFQYYEKEERGRGNFPDRFSARQFPNYSSELNVNALLLGDSALYLCASSLMGQAPYGYTFGSGTRLTVV.

The gene calls are TRBV18 and TRBJ1-2; TRBD1 agrees at 7 bases. Germline V gives CDR1 KGHSH, CDR2 LQKENI. V dropped 3 bases and J dropped 6; count of bases not matched to a gene: 4. This CDR3 has 13 amino acids. The CDR3, as DNA: TGTGCCAGCTCACCGGGACAGTTGGATGGCTACACCTTC. Its translation: CASSPGQLDGYTF.

The genes are TRBV24-1 and TRBJ2-2; TRBD1 aligns across 8 bases. J was trimmed by 7 bases and V by 9 bases; bases with no gene match: 9. Germline V gene lookup returns CDR1 KGHDR and CDR2 SFDVKD. The CDR3 is 14 amino acids. As DNA, the CDR3 is TGTGCCACCGACACCGGGACAGGCGGCGGGGAGCTGTTTTTT. Translation: CATDTGTGGGELFF.

Concerning this clonotype itself: At one end the junction does not follow the germline gene, possibly because of a read error. This chain connects TRBV28 to TRBJ1-2; no firm D call. CDR1 and CDR2 (germline): MDHEN, SYDVKM. This CDR3 contains 16 residues. This chain's CDR3 is CANSLSFGSGSYGYTF. Here the CDR3 DNA reads TGTGCCAACAGTTTATCGTTCGGATCGGGGAGCTATGGCTACACCTTC.

A remark on this clonotype: A read error may account for a junction end that differs from germline. The V and J genes are TRBV3-1 and TRBJ2-2, with D possibly matching TRBD2 (5 bases). In germline, CDR1 is LGHDT, CDR2 YNNKEL (reference sequence). The CDR3 totals 11 residues. The CDR3 DNA reads as TGTGCCAGCAGGAACACCGGGGAGCGGTTTTTT. This encodes CASRNTGERFF.

The chain employs TRBV29-1 and TRBJ2-5; D is tentatively TRBD1 or TRBD2 (5 bases each). The CDR3 runs 13 residues. Per germline, CDR1 SQVTM and CDR2 ANQGSEA. V gave up 5 bases and J gave up 11 bases, with 21 bases separating them. CDR3 DNA: TGCAGCGTTCCGGGACGCCGCATCAATGAGCAGTACTTC. Amino acid sequence: CSVPGRRINEQYF. The complete variable domain, with remaining parts taken from reference TRBV29-1 and TRBJ2-5, reads SAVISQKPSRDICQRGTSLTIQCQVDSQVTMMFWYRQQPGQSLTLIATANQGSEATYESGFVIDKFPISRPNLTFSTLTVSNMSPEDSSIYLCSVPGRRINEQYFGPGTRLLVL.

Notes on this clonotype: Since a much larger clone is just one base distant, this may be a read error. The chain carries TRBV5-1 and TRBJ2-1; D call uncertain. Trimming shortened V by 0 bases and J by 10 bases, and 20 bases separated the two germline ends. The CDR3 spans 16 residues. Germline CDR1 SGHRS, CDR2 YFSETQ. CDR3 sequence (DNA): TGCGCCAGCAGCTTGGGACCAGCCGACAAAATTTACGAGCAGTTCTTC. Residues: CASSLGPADKIYEQFF.

This clonotype was seen at least ten times. The chain couples TRBV5-1 to TRBJ2-6; D perhaps matches TRBD2 (6 bases). V shed 0 bases and J shed 1 base, with 23 bases lying between them. The CDR3 runs 21 residues. CDR1 and CDR2 (germline): SGHRS, YFSETQ. CDR3 DNA: TGCGCCAGCAGCTTGGTTGGCGCAGGGAGGAGAGTTGGATCTGGGGCCAACGTCCTGACTTTC. It yields the protein CASSLVGAGRRVGSGANVLTF.

This clonotype was observed a handful of times. The rearrangement joins TRBV5-6 to TRBJ2-1; TRBD1 matches 7 bases. Germline lookup yields CDR1 SGHDT and CDR2 YYEEEE. This CDR3 has 14 residues. With 1 base clipped from V and 5 bases from J, the junction kept 3 bases outside the gene matches. Here the CDR3 DNA reads TGTGCCAGCAGCTTGAGGGGGCCCCACAATGAGCAGTTCTTC. Its translation: CASSLRGPHNEQFF.

The chain uses TRBV6-2 or TRBV6-3 and TRBJ2-7; 8 positions match TRBD2. Trimming took 7 bases from V and 4 from J; bases not matched to a gene: 6. The CDR3 is 13 residues long. CDR1 and CDR2 (germline): MNHEY, SVGEGT. The CDR3 DNA reads as TGTGCCAGCACCGAAGGACTAGCATACGAGCAGTACTTC. It encodes CASTEGLAYEQYF.

This clonotype was picked up a small number of times. This chain connects TRBV11-3 to TRBJ1-2; weak D call: TRBD1 (5 bases). Looked up from germline, CDR1 is SGHNT and CDR2 is YENEEA. CDR3 size: 11 residues. Trimming removed 7 bases from V and 8 bases from J, with 11 bases in between. CDR3 nucleotides: TGTGCCAGCATTCCAGGGTACGGCTACACCTTC. As protein: CASIPGYGYTF.

The gene calls are TRBV7-2 and TRBJ2-5; D call uncertain. Germline V CDR1 and CDR2: SGHTA, FQGNSA. The CDR3 consists of 14 residues. Trimming removed 0 bases at V and 11 bases at J, with 16 bases between. CDR3 coding DNA: TGTGCCAGCAGCTTAGCGGTGATTGGGGATGAGCAGTACTTC. Translation gives CASSLAVIGDEQYF.

The rearrangement joins TRBV4-1 to TRBJ1-1; TRBD1 matches 10 bases. J was trimmed by 5 bases and V by 3 bases; bases with no gene match: 9. The V gene's germline CDR1 is MGHRA and CDR2 YSYEKL. The CDR3 length is 16 residues. This chain's CDR3 is CASSQGGQGRVTEAFF. The CDR3 DNA is TGCGCCAGCAGCCAGGGGGGACAGGGGAGGGTGACTGAAGCTTTCTTT.

With regard to this clonotype: A read error may account for a junction end that differs from germline. The chain uses TRBV5-1 and TRBJ2-5, with 10 bases identical to TRBD2. CDR1 is SGHRS, CDR2 YFSETQ, per germline. CDR3 length: 16 residues. CDR3 nucleotide sequence: TGCGCCAGCAGCTTGGTAGTAGCGGGAGGCCAAGAGGCCCAGTACTTC. Protein: CASSLVVAGGQEAQYF.

At least ten counts were recorded for this clonotype. The chain combines TRBV29-1 with TRBJ1-5; 11 nucleotides agree with TRBD1. The junction had 3 bases not matched to a gene; V was cut back by 6 bases and J by 2 bases. Germline V lookup: CDR1 SQVTM, CDR2 ANQGSEA. The CDR3 has 14 amino acids. The CDR3 here is CSVGQGVGNQPQHF. The CDR3 DNA reads as TGCAGCGTGGGACAGGGGGTGGGCAATCAGCCCCAGCATTTT.

This chain connects TRBV27 to TRBJ2-2, with unresolved D. Germline V lookup: CDR1 MNHEY, CDR2 SMNVEV (reference sequence). V was pared by 2 bases and J by 7 bases, with 5 bases between. The CDR3 is made up of 12 amino acids. CDR3: CASSLRHGELFF. CDR3 DNA: TGTGCCAGCAGTTTAAGACACGGGGAGCTGTTTTTT.

Points on this clonotype: A read error may explain this, as a much larger clone is one base away. V usage is TRBV29-1 and J usage is TRBJ2-5, with TRBD2 as a possible D gene (7 bases). V was cut by 6 bases and J by 11 bases, with 34 bases left in between. Germline CDR1 is SQVTM and CDR2 is ANQGSEA. This CDR3 region has 17 residues. The CDR3, as DNA: TGCAGCGTCGGAACAGGGAGGGACACCATTTCCCCGGGGGAGCAGTACTTC. Its protein is CSVGTGRDTISPGEQYF. The full variable domain, its missing parts supplied by reference TRBV29-1 and TRBJ2-5, is SAVISQKPSRDICQRGTSLTIQCQVDSQVTMMFWYRQQPGQSLTLIATANQGSEATYESGFVIDKFPISRPNLTFSTLTVSNMSPEDSSIYLCSVGTGRDTISPGEQYFGPGTRLLVL.

This clonotype was found a few times. The chain employs TRBV29-1 and TRBJ1-1; D is unresolved. Deletions cut 7 bases from V and 1 base from J, with 10 bases between. Per the germline V gene, CDR1 is SQVTM and CDR2 is ANQGSEA. The CDR3 extends over 12 amino acids. The CDR3 reads CSGRQGNTEAFF. In nucleotides, the CDR3 is TGCAGCGGAAGACAAGGGAACACTGAAGCTTTCTTT.

This clonotype has a handful of counts. This chain links TRBV7-2 with TRBJ2-7; no clear D gene. This CDR3 comprises 15 residues. Germline CDR1 reads SGHTA; CDR2 reads FQGNSA. Trimming left V 3 bases short and J 0 bases short, with 12 bases between. As DNA, the CDR3 is TGTGCCAGCAGCTTGCCCCAGCAAAGCTCCTACGAGCAGTACTTC. Translated, it gives CASSLPQQSSYEQYF.

This clonotype occurred once. At one of its ends the junction is not consistent with the germline gene, which may arise from a read error. The chain has TRBV3-1 and TRBJ1-1; the D gene is possibly TRBD1 (5 bases). Looked up from germline, CDR1 is LGHDT and CDR2 is YNNKEL (reference sequence). This CDR3 spans 14 amino acids. The DNA for the CDR3 is TGTGTCAGCAGCCCGTGGGACCGGACGGCTGAAGCTTTCTTT. Protein: CVSSPWDRTAEAFF.

This clonotype has just a few counts. The V gene is TRBV12-3 or TRBV12-4, the J gene TRBJ2-1; D is perhaps TRBD2 (6 bases). The CDR3 runs 14 residues. V lost 7 bases and J 5 bases, leaving 15 bases between the germline ends. CDR3 nucleotides: TGTGCCAGCACCGGGACTTCCGAAGACAATGAGCAGTTCTTC. It yields the protein CASTGTSEDNEQFF.

This clonotype has a handful of counts. V and J are TRBV7-9 and TRBJ2-7; 12 bases match TRBD1. The J call could be wrong; TRBJ2-5 is a better fit for the DNA end. In germline, CDR1 is SEHNR, CDR2 FQNEAQ (reference sequence). The CDR3 is made up of 16 amino acids. Written as DNA, the CDR3 is TGTGCCAGCTCGGGGACAGGGGGCTTCTATGTGGAGACCCAGTACTTC. It yields the protein CASSGTGGFYVETQYF.

This chain joins TRBV19 and TRBJ2-7; D is undetermined. Germline lookup yields CDR1 LNHDA and CDR2 SQIVND (reference sequence). The CDR3 runs to 12 residues. Between the trimmed V and J ends, which lost 1 base and 5 bases, there was a span of 6 bases. The CDR3 protein is CASSIGPDEQYF. The CDR3 DNA sequence: TGTGCCAGTAGTATAGGCCCCGACGAGCAGTACTTC.

Ten or more counts support this clonotype. The chain carries TRBV29-1 and TRBJ2-1; D gene uncertain. From germline, CDR1 is SQVTM and CDR2 ANQGSEA. This CDR3 has 10 amino acids. The V gene lost 4 bases and the J gene lost 7 bases, with 5 bases spanning the gap. The CDR3 DNA is TGCAGCGTTGCTATTAATGAGCAGTTCTTC. Residues: CSVAINEQFF.